The 24 T cell receptor beta chains in this list originate from one sample, sequenced in a study of monozygotic twins with inflammatory bowel disease. No DNA is given; TCRdb re-called the 5' RACE reads and lists each CDR3 protein once. The sample table sets out fewer than 550,000 distinct CDR3 sequences. Material: blood. The receptors were sampled from a human donor with ulcerative colitis or Crohn's disease, or a healthy co-twin of an affected twin (not recorded which).

The V call is TRBV4-3, the J call TRBJ2-2; the D call of TRBD2 rests on TCRdb alone, since no DNA is present to check it. The CDR3 is made up of 19 amino acids. Germline loops: CDR1 LGHNA, CDR2 YSLEER. CDR3 in amino acids: CASSQDGTSGRLSTGELFF.

The rearrangement links TRBV9 to TRBJ2-7; TCRdb calls TRBD2, which cannot be checked without DNA. Germline-derived CDR1 and CDR2 are SGDLS and YYNGEE. The CDR3 runs to 15 residues. This CDR3 reads CASSPTMTSGYEQYF.

V is TRBV3-1 and J is TRBJ2-7. The CDR3 sequence is 14 residues long. Germline values: CDR1 LGHDT, CDR2 YNNKEL (reference sequence). The CDR3 spells CASSQDLLAYEQYF.

This sequence joins TRBV18 and TRBJ2-4; without DNA, the TCRdb call of TRBD1 cannot be checked. This CDR3 has 16 amino acids. The germline V gene has CDR1 KGHSH and CDR2 LQKENI. The CDR3 protein is CASSLERGITKNIQYF.

The chain joins TRBV12-3 or TRBV12-4 to TRBJ2-1; TCRdb indicates TRBD2, and absent DNA this call remains unverified. The CDR3 spans 15 residues. The CDR3 reads CASSFRSGSYNEQFF.

V is TRBV29-1 and J is TRBJ1-5; as DNA is missing, the TRBD1 call by TCRdb cannot be tested. The germline V gene encodes CDR1 SQVTM and CDR2 ANQGSEA. The CDR3 loop spans 15 amino acids. The CDR3 sequence: CSVAAGGDGNQPQHF.

The chain recombines TRBV7-6 with TRBJ2-5; no DNA is available, so the TRBD1 call from TCRdb remains unchecked. This CDR3 region has 16 residues. Germline CDR1 SGHVS, CDR2 FNYEAQ. CDR3 loop: CASSLGAGGMGESQYF.

This sequence joins TRBV5-1 and TRBJ2-1; TCRdb returns TRBD1, unconfirmable since there is no DNA. In germline, CDR1 is SGHRS, CDR2 YFSETQ. The CDR3 loop spans 14 amino acids. CDR3: CASSLATGADEQFF.

This chain uses TRBV20-1 with TRBJ2-1; TCRdb lists TRBD1, though no DNA is available to test this call. The germline gives CDR1 DFQATT, CDR2 SNEGSKA (reference sequence). The CDR3 is 15 amino acids. CDR3 amino acids: CSANRGGGHYNEQFF.

This CDR3 is CASSFGGHEQFF. This chain uses TRBV5-6 with TRBJ2-1. Germline loops: CDR1 SGHDT, CDR2 YYEEEE. The CDR3 loop spans 12 amino acids.

The V and J genes are TRBV5-1 and TRBJ2-7; TCRdb proposes TRBD2, but this gene call is untestable without DNA. Germline CDR1 is SGHRS and CDR2 is YFSETQ. The length of the CDR3 is 18 residues. CDR3: CASGDRGVTSGSSYEQYF.

This chain links TRBV29-1 with TRBJ1-5. The CDR3 loop spans 12 amino acids. CDR1 is SQVTM and CDR2 is ANQGSEA in the germline V gene. The CDR3 loop reads CSVQVSNQPQHF.

V gene TRBV20-1 combines with J gene TRBJ2-7; no DNA is available, so the TRBD2 call from TCRdb remains unchecked. CDR1 is DFQATT, CDR2 SNEGSKA, per germline (reference sequence). CDR3 length: 18 residues. CDR3 residues: CSARDFPGLAGDAYEQYF.

The rearrangement uses TRBV12-3 or TRBV12-4 and TRBJ1-6; lacking DNA, the TRBD1 call made by TCRdb goes unchecked. The CDR3 is 14 residues long. The CDR3 sequence: CASSFRQRNSHLHF.

V gene TRBV19 combines with J gene TRBJ2-1; the D gene TCRdb calls, TRBD2, cannot be checked with no DNA. This CDR3 has 15 residues. Germline-derived CDR1 and CDR2 are LNHDA and SQIVND (reference sequence). CDR3 sequence: CASSPTRVTYNEQFF.

The gene calls are TRBV20-1 and TRBJ2-1. Germline CDR1 DFQATT, CDR2 SNEGSKA (reference sequence). This CDR3 is built from 11 residues. CDR3 protein: CSARTANEQFF.

The J gene is TRBJ2-1, the V gene TRBV20-1. CDR1 and CDR2 (germline): DFQATT, SNEGSKA (reference sequence). The CDR3 has 12 amino acids. CDR3 protein: CSAEHSYNEQFF.

This sequence joins TRBV5-1 and TRBJ1-1; TCRdb proposes TRBD1, but this gene call is untestable without DNA. This CDR3 contains 15 residues. Per the germline V gene, CDR1 is SGHRS and CDR2 is YFSETQ. The CDR3 loop reads CASSLGQGLGTEAFF.

The chain links TRBV29-1 to TRBJ2-1; TCRdb gives TRBD1 as the D gene, but with no DNA this cannot be confirmed. Germline V gene lookup returns CDR1 SQVTM and CDR2 ANQGSEA. The CDR3 extends over 14 amino acids. The CDR3 is CSSSGTGAFNEQFF.

J is TRBJ1-1 and V is TRBV27. Germline CDR1 MNHEY, CDR2 SMNVEV (reference sequence). The CDR3 spans 14 residues. The CDR3 protein is CASSPQGSNTEAFF.

V gene TRBV29-1 combines with J gene TRBJ2-7; the D call from TCRdb, TRBD1, cannot be confirmed without DNA. The germline V gene encodes CDR1 SQVTM and CDR2 ANQGSEA. This CDR3 has 11 residues. CDR3 residues: CSVDRDREQYF.

V gene TRBV12-3 or TRBV12-4 combines with J gene TRBJ2-5; TCRdb selects TRBD1, and the lack of DNA leaves this call unchecked. The CDR3 extends over 14 amino acids. The CDR3 sequence: CASGEGGGQETQYF.

The rearrangement joins TRBV14 to TRBJ2-1; TCRdb names TRBD2, which stays unverified in the absence of DNA. Germline V lookup: CDR1 SGHDN, CDR2 FVKESK. The length of the CDR3 is 16 residues. CDR3 in amino acids: CASSPYSGLTYNEQFF.

The chain is built from TRBV28 and TRBJ1-6; TCRdb gives TRBD1 as the D gene, but with no DNA this cannot be confirmed. CDR1 and CDR2 (germline): MDHEN, SYDVKM. The CDR3 consists of 15 residues. This CDR3 is CASLTSDRTNSPLHF.